A selection of T cell receptor beta chains follows, all from one sample in a study of blood T cell repertoires in COVID-19. Some clones are missing from TCRdb's copy, which holds only in-frame ones; the method was immunoSEQ multiplex PCR. The data contain about 47,000 clones, roughly 87% of them singletons. Sequences were obtained from peripheral blood. The receptors come from a man aged 60-69 years with active COVID-19. CDR3s include the opening cysteine and the closing phenylalanine or tryptophan. Fields, in order: V gene, J gene, D gene, clone size, CDR3 protein, CDR3 DNA. The D gene is left open where the match is weak. Rows give clone size only sometimes, using once, few, many, or a class for an expanded clone.

v_gene: TRBV2
j_gene: TRBJ2-7
d_gene: TRBD2
abundance: -
CDR3aa: CASRPSGGRAGEQYF
CDR3nt: TGTGCCAGCAGGCCCTCTGGTGGGAGGGCCGGCGAGCAGTACTTC

v_gene: TRBV7-6
j_gene: TRBJ2-1
d_gene: TRBD1
abundance: few
CDR3aa: CASSWLGQGVNEQFF
CDR3nt: TGTGCCAGCAGCTGGCTGGGACAGGGGGTAAATGAGCAGTTCTTC

v_gene: TRBV6-4
j_gene: TRBJ2-1
d_gene: TRBD2
abundance: -
CDR3aa: CASRPTPSGGPDEQFF
CDR3nt: TGTGCCAGCAGACCCACGCCTAGCGGGGGGCCCGATGAGCAGTTCTTC

v_gene: TRBV9
j_gene: TRBJ2-7
d_gene: TRBD1
abundance: -
CDR3aa: CASSGGDSIYEQYF
CDR3nt: TGTGCCAGCAGCGGAGGGGACAGTATTTACGAGCAGTACTTC

v_gene: TRBV28
j_gene: TRBJ2-2
d_gene: -
abundance: -
CDR3aa: CASRDNINTGELFF
CDR3nt: TGTGCCAGCAGGGACAACATTAACACCGGGGAGCTGTTTTTT

v_gene: TRBV6-2/TRBV6-3
j_gene: TRBJ1-3
d_gene: -
abundance: -
CDR3aa: CASSRGPGYSGNTIYF
CDR3nt: TGTGCCAGCAGTCGCGGGCCCGGATACTCTGGAAACACCATATATTTT

v_gene: TRBV9
j_gene: TRBJ1-6
d_gene: TRBD1
abundance: -
CDR3aa: CASSVAPGGNSPLHF
CDR3nt: TGTGCCAGCAGCGTAGCCCCAGGGGGAAATTCACCCCTCCACTTT

v_gene: TRBV28
j_gene: TRBJ1-6
d_gene: -
abundance: few
CDR3aa: CASSPPRGIYSPLHF
CDR3nt: TGTGCCAGCAGTCCGCCCAGGGGTATTTATTCACCCCTCCACTTT

v_gene: TRBV9
j_gene: TRBJ2-1
d_gene: -
abundance: -
CDR3aa: CASARWDTENEQFF
CDR3nt: TGTGCCAGCGCGAGGTGGGACACCGAGAATGAGCAGTTCTTC

v_gene: TRBV9
j_gene: TRBJ1-1
d_gene: -
abundance: -
CDR3aa: CASSVVSSTEAFF
CDR3nt: TGTGCCAGCAGCGTAGTTAGTTCCACTGAAGCTTTCTTT